Following are 32 T cell receptor beta chains from one sample sequenced in a study of T-cell memory formation after mild COVID-19. TCRdb recomputed calls from the 5' RACE reads with MiXCR, one row per CDR3 protein. The repertoire holds about 270,000 distinct CDR3 sequences, with under 20% as singletons. Sequenced sample: PBMCs or a T cell subset sorted from them (not recorded which). The source is a man between 18 and 29 years old who had mild COVID-19 (a few samples of this study predate the infection). Cell type and time point are not known.

This clonotype was seen only a few times. The chain employs TRBV5-5 and TRBJ1-2; no clear D. This CDR3 is 14 amino acids long. Germline lookup yields CDR1 SGHKS and CDR2 YYEKEE (reference sequence). Trimming took off 0 bases at V and 10 bases at J, with 16 bases between the two ends. CDR3 DNA sequence: TGTGCCAGCAGCTTGGAGGACTGGAATGTCGACTACACCTTC. Its translation is CASSLEDWNVDYTF.

The chain employs TRBV29-1 and TRBJ2-5; D gene uncertain. The CDR3 is 12 residues long. Trimming took off 3 bases at V and 5 bases at J, with 10 bases between the two ends. Germline V gene data show CDR1 as SQVTM and CDR2 as ANQGSEA. In nucleotides, the CDR3 is TGCAGCGTTGAGCCGTTCCCGGAGACCCAGTACTTC. It encodes CSVEPFPETQYF.

This chain uses TRBV5-6 with TRBJ2-5; possible D gene TRBD2, 6 bases. The germline V and J ends were trimmed by 4 bases and 1 base, with 11 bases remaining between them. Looked up from germline, CDR1 is SGHDT and CDR2 is YYEEEE. The CDR3 totals 14 residues. The DNA for the CDR3 is TGTGCCAGCAGCGGGGCGGGGTTCCAAGAGACCCAGTACTTC. Amino acid sequence: CASSGAGFQETQYF. Filled out from reference TRBV5-6 and TRBJ2-5, the complete variable domain reads DAGVTQSPTHLIKTRGQQVTLRCSPKSGHDTVSWYQQALGQGPQFIFQYYEEEERQRGNFPDRFSGHQFPNYSSELNVNALLLGDSALYLCASSGAGFQETQYFGPGTRLLVL.

This clonotype was counted ten times or more. This rearrangement joins TRBV7-2 to TRBJ1-2; D not certain. V lost 4 bases and J 4 bases, leaving 13 bases between the germline ends. Germline V lookup: CDR1 SGHTA, CDR2 FQGNSA. The CDR3 is made up of 14 amino acids. The CDR3 sequence: CASSSQLLSYGYTF. In nucleotides, the CDR3 is TGTGCCAGCAGCTCACAACTACTTTCCTATGGCTACACCTTC.

The CDR3 DNA sequence: TGCAGTGCCTCATCCCAGGCTGGCGATACGCAGTATTTT. Translation gives CSASSQAGDTQYF. The chain couples TRBV20-1 to TRBJ2-3; the D is unclear. The ends were cut back, 6 bases at V and 6 bases at J, with 16 bases in the middle. The CDR3 has 13 amino acids. CDR1 is DFQATT and CDR2 is SNEGSKA in the germline V gene (reference sequence).

This clonotype was seen a handful of times. V gene TRBV7-3 combines with J gene TRBJ2-1; 8 bases fit TRBD2. V shed 5 bases and J 10 bases; nucleotides not matched to a gene: 13. CDR1 and CDR2 (germline): SGHTA, FQGTGA. The CDR3 contains 15 residues. In nucleotides, the CDR3 is TGTGCCAGCAGCCCCAGACTAGCGTCGGCGGTGGAGCAGTTCTTC. Translating it yields CASSPRLASAVEQFF.

In this sample, this clonotype turned up a few times. V is TRBV6-6 and J is TRBJ2-2; tentative D call: TRBD2 (6 bases). CDR1 MNHNY and CDR2 SVGAGI come from the germline V gene (reference sequence). The ends were cut back, 6 bases at V and 0 bases at J, with 14 bases in the middle. The CDR3 length is 16 residues. The CDR3 protein is CASRYLSGPNTGELFF. The DNA for the CDR3 is TGTGCCAGCAGGTACCTTAGCGGACCGAACACCGGGGAGCTGTTTTTT.

This chain uses TRBV6-6 with TRBJ1-5; TRBD1 is a possible D gene (5 bases). Trimming removed 0 bases at V and 1 base at J, with 10 bases between. This CDR3 comprises 16 residues. The V gene's germline CDR1 is MNHNY and CDR2 SVGAGI (reference sequence). The CDR3 region is CASSYSSGLSNQPQHF. The CDR3 DNA is TGTGCCAGCAGTTACTCATCAGGGCTAAGCAATCAGCCCCAGCATTTT.

There are many counts of this clonotype. The chain joins TRBV5-5 to TRBJ1-5; D remains unclear. Germline V CDR1 and CDR2: SGHKS, YYEKEE (reference sequence). Trimming removed 7 bases at V and 3 bases at J, with 23 bases between. This CDR3 is built from 17 residues. CDR3 sequence (DNA): TGTGCCAGCCCACGAAACCCAGGCGAATCAAACAATCAGCCCCAGCATTTT. It is translated as CASPRNPGESNNQPQHF.

The chain is built from TRBV12-5 and TRBJ2-2; D is perhaps TRBD1 or TRBD2 (5 bases each). Germline V gene sequence: CDR1 LGHNT, CDR2 FRNRAP. CDR3 size: 15 residues. V was trimmed by 5 bases and J by 6 bases, leaving 16 bases between them. CDR3 sequence reads: CASGTTLGDAGELFF. CDR3 coding DNA: TGTGCTAGTGGTACCACTCTGGGGGACGCCGGGGAGCTGTTTTTT.

This clonotype was counted between two and nine times. The V and J genes are TRBV4-3 and TRBJ1-2; no firm D call. The CDR3 is 13 amino acids. The V gene lost 4 bases and the J gene lost 7 bases, with 13 bases spanning the gap. Germline loops: CDR1 LGHNA, CDR2 YSLEER. The CDR3 loop reads CASSPFGDSGYTF. The CDR3 nucleotides are TGCGCCAGCAGCCCATTTGGGGATAGTGGCTACACCTTC.

CDR3: CASSHLSGGPGTSGNYNEQFF. CDR3 coding DNA: TGCGCCAGCAGCCACCTCTCGGGGGGACCCGGGACTAGCGGAAACTACAATGAGCAGTTCTTC. The chain employs TRBV4-1 and TRBJ2-1; 11 bases are shared with TRBD2. The ends lost 3 bases at V and 3 bases at J; junction bases unmatched: 19. From germline, CDR1 is MGHRA and CDR2 YSYEKL. The CDR3 runs to 21 residues.

The table lists this clonotype with many counts. This sequence joins TRBV24-1 and TRBJ2-2; TRBD1 agrees at 9 bases. This CDR3 spans 15 amino acids. Germline assignment: CDR1 KGHDR and CDR2 SFDVKD. V lost 2 bases, J lost 5 bases, and 2 bases stayed unmatched. The CDR3 sequence is CATSDSGQGTGELFF. DNA of the CDR3: TGTGCCACCAGTGATTCGGGACAGGGTACCGGGGAGCTGTTTTTT.

The chain recombines TRBV21-1 with TRBJ2-1. TRBV21-1 counts as a pseudogene. The CDR3 is 15 amino acids. In DNA, the CDR3 is TGTGCCAGCAGCAAAGCTCGGAGCCCCTACAATGAGCAGTTCTTC. The encoded protein is CASSKARSPYNEQFF.

The J gene is TRBJ2-3, the V gene TRBV5-1; D might be TRBD2 (5 bases). Germline V gives CDR1 SGHRS, CDR2 YFSETQ. The CDR3 is 17 residues long. Between the trimmed V and J ends, which lost 2 bases and 0 bases, there was a span of 16 bases. The CDR3 nucleotides read TGCGCCAGCAGCTTAGCCCCCCCAAGGGAGAGCACAGATACGCAGTATTTT. Its protein is CASSLAPPRESTDTQYF.

V is TRBV10-3 and J is TRBJ2-5; D call uncertain. V lost 8 bases to trimming and J lost 3 bases, with 10 bases between them. Germline V gene sequence: CDR1 ENHRY, CDR2 SYGVKD. The CDR3 contains 12 residues. CDR3 amino acids: CAISSAEETQYF. In nucleotides, the CDR3 is TGTGCCATCTCATCCGCTGAAGAGACCCAGTACTTC.

This clonotype was detected a few times. The chain uses TRBV7-9 and TRBJ1-2; TRBD1 aligns across 9 bases. The J segment lost 4 bases and the V segment lost 2 bases, leaving 11 bases of the junction unmatched. The CDR3 sequence is 17 residues long. Germline CDR1 is SEHNR and CDR2 is FQNEAQ (reference sequence). Written as DNA, the CDR3 is TGTGCCAGCAGCTTACAGGGACAGGGTAATTACGGCTATGGCTACACCTTC. Amino acids: CASSLQGQGNYGYGYTF.

The chain is built from TRBV6-2 or TRBV6-3 and TRBJ2-2, with 10 bases that match TRBD1. This CDR3 is 15 amino acids long. Trimming cost V 6 bases and J 5 bases; bases outside gene matches: 6. Germline CDR1 is MNHEY and CDR2 is SVGEGT. The CDR3 reads CASSRGQGLTGELFF. The CDR3 region has the DNA TGTGCCAGCAGCCGGGGACAGGGGTTAACCGGGGAGCTGTTTTTT.

The chain employs TRBV12-3 or TRBV12-4 and TRBJ2-5, with no clear D. The CDR3 loop spans 13 amino acids. With 5 bases removed from V and 5 bases from J, the gap between germline ends came to 12 bases. The CDR3 nucleotides are TGTGCCAGCAGTGGCCCCGGCCGGGAGACCCAGTACTTC. It yields the protein CASSGPGRETQYF.

The chain is built from TRBV20-1 and TRBJ1-5; 9 bases are shared with TRBD1. The junction had 8 bases not matched to a gene; V was cut back by 3 bases and J by 5 bases. The CDR3 covers 15 residues. Germline CDR1 reads DFQATT; CDR2 reads SNEGSKA (reference sequence). The CDR3 protein is CSARTDRGEDQPQHF. Here the CDR3 DNA reads TGCAGTGCTAGGACGGACAGGGGAGAGGATCAGCCCCAGCATTTT.

J is TRBJ1-5 and V is TRBV24-1, with D possibly matching TRBD1 (5 bases). CDR3 size: 18 residues. The germline V gene has CDR1 KGHDR and CDR2 SFDVKD. V lost 6 bases and J 0 bases, leaving 20 bases between the germline ends. CDR3 nucleotide sequence: TGTGCCACCAGTCGCACTCAGGGATCTTCGGGTAGCAATCAGCCCCAGCATTTT. It codes for CATSRTQGSSGSNQPQHF.

This clonotype came up many times. The rearrangement links TRBV27 to TRBJ2-5; 8 bases agree with TRBD2. From germline, CDR1 is MNHEY and CDR2 SMNVEV (reference sequence). The V segment lost 5 bases and the J segment 7 bases; nucleotides outside the gene matches: 9. The CDR3 contains 14 residues. CDR3 DNA sequence: TGTGCCAGCAGTCCACTGGGACTAGGTGGGACCCAGTACTTC. It translates to CASSPLGLGGTQYF.

This clonotype has at least ten counts. The chain carries TRBV20-1 and TRBJ2-1; D is undetermined. The V end lost 2 bases, the J end lost 4 bases, and 3 bases lay between the germline ends. CDR1 is DFQATT and CDR2 is SNEGSKA in the germline V gene (reference sequence). The CDR3 is 11 residues long. The CDR3 protein is CSARQYNEQFF. Here the CDR3 DNA reads TGCAGTGCTAGACAATACAATGAGCAGTTCTTC.

The chain employs TRBV18 and TRBJ2-3; no reliable D call. Trimming cost V 2 bases and J 3 bases, with 9 bases left between them. Germline lookup yields CDR1 KGHSH and CDR2 LQKENI. The CDR3 consists of 14 residues. DNA of the CDR3: TGTGCCAGCTCACCAACCAAAGCAACAGATACGCAGTATTTT. Translated: CASSPTKATDTQYF. Looking up the rest from reference TRBV18 and TRBJ2-3 gives the full variable domain: NAGVMQNPRHLVRRRGQEARLRCSPMKGHSHVYWYRQLPEEGLKFMVYLQKENIIDESGMPKERFSAEFPKEGPSILRIQQVVRGDSAAYFCASSPTKATDTQYFGPGTRLTVL.

This clonotype was picked up a small number of times. The rearrangement uses TRBV7-2 and TRBJ2-2; possibly TRBD1 for D (6 bases). The germline V gene encodes CDR1 SGHTA and CDR2 FQGNSA. V was pared by 2 bases and J by 3 bases, with 10 bases between. The CDR3 sequence is 15 residues long. CDR3 nucleotides: TGTGCCAGCAGCTTATACGCAGGGGACACCGGGGAGCTGTTTTTT. It encodes CASSLYAGDTGELFF.

The chain combines TRBV5-1 with TRBJ1-3; D is unclear. The germline gives CDR1 SGHRS, CDR2 YFSETQ. V was shortened by 0 bases and J by 4 bases, with 14 bases between the two germline ends. The CDR3 sequence is 16 residues long. This CDR3 is CASSLAPGIVGNTIYF. CDR3 DNA sequence: TGCGCCAGCAGCTTGGCCCCGGGAATAGTCGGAAACACCATATATTTT.

V and J are TRBV7-2 and TRBJ2-1, with D perhaps given as TRBD1 or TRBD2 (5 bases each). Deletions cut 6 bases from V and 8 bases from J, with 11 bases between. The germline CDR1 and CDR2 sequences are SGHTA and FQGNSA. This CDR3 spans 12 amino acids. The CDR3 sequence is CASSPKGHEQFF. CDR3 bases: TGTGCCAGCAGTCCCAAGGGACATGAGCAGTTCTTC.

This chain uses TRBV12-3 or TRBV12-4 with TRBJ1-1, with TRBD1 as a possible D gene (5 bases). Trimming left V 6 bases short and J 0 bases short, with 14 bases between. The CDR3 is 15 amino acids. CDR3 nucleotide sequence: TGTGCCAGCAGGAGATCAGGGCTCATGAACACTGAAGCTTTCTTT. Amino acids: CASRRSGLMNTEAFF.

J is TRBJ2-1 and V is TRBV12-3 or TRBV12-4; the match to TRBD1 covers 8 bases. The junction had 7 bases not matched to a gene; V was cut back by 3 bases and J by 3 bases. The CDR3 consists of 16 residues. DNA for the CDR3: TGTGCCAGCAGTTTTCATACCGGGACAGGCTACAATGAGCAGTTCTTC. Translating it yields CASSFHTGTGYNEQFF.

The genes are TRBV7-8 and TRBJ2-1; D unclear. Trimming removed 5 bases from V and 8 bases from J, with 10 bases in between. Germline V CDR1 and CDR2: SGHVS, FQNEAQ. The CDR3 consists of 12 residues. This CDR3 reads CASSQLRDEQFF. CDR3 coding DNA: TGTGCCAGCAGCCAGCTTAGGGATGAGCAGTTCTTC.

This clonotype appeared a few times. V and J are TRBV27 and TRBJ1-1; 8 nucleotides agree with TRBD1. Trimming took 5 bases from V and 5 from J; bases not matched to a gene: 4. CDR1 is MNHEY, CDR2 SMNVEV, per germline (reference sequence). This CDR3 contains 13 residues. The CDR3 is CASSAGQGTEAFF. CDR3 DNA sequence: TGTGCCAGCAGTGCCGGACAGGGAACTGAAGCTTTCTTT.

This clonotype has just a few counts. The chain combines TRBV7-2 with TRBJ1-3; D not resolved. CDR3 length equals 13 residues. Germline V gene sequence: CDR1 SGHTA, CDR2 FQGNSA. Between the trimmed V and J ends, which lost 4 bases and 0 bases, there was a span of 4 bases. This CDR3 reads CASSWSSGNTIYF. CDR3 nucleotide sequence: TGTGCCAGCAGCTGGAGCTCTGGAAACACCATATATTTT. Variable domain in full (rest from reference TRBV7-2 and TRBJ1-3): GAGVSQSPSNKVTEKGKDVELRCDPISGHTALYWYRQSLGQGLEFLIYFQGNSAPDKSGLPSDRFSAERTGGSVSTLTIQRTQQEDSAVYLCASSWSSGNTIYFGEGSWLTVV.